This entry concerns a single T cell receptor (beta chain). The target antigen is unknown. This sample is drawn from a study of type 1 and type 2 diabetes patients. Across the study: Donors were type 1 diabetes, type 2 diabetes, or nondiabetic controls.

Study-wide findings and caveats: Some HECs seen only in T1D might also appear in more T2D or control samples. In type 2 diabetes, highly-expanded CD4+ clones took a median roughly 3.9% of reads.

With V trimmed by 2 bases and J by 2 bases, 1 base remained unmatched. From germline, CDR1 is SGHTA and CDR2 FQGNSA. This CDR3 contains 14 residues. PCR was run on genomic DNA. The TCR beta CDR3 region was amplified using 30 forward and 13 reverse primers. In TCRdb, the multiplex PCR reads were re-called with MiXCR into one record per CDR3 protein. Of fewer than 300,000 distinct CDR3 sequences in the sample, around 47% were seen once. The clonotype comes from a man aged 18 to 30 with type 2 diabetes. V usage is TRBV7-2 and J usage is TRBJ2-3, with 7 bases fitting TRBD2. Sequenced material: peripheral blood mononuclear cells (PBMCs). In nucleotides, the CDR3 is TGTGCCAGCAGCTTACTAGCGGACACAGATACGCAGTATTTT. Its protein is CASSLLADTDTQYF. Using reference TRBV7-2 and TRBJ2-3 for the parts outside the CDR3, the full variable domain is GAGVSQSPSNKVTEKGKDVELRCDPISGHTALYWYRQSLGQGLEFLIYFQGNSAPDKSGLPSDRFSAERTGGSVSTLTIQRTQQEDSAVYLCASSLLADTDTQYFGPGTRLTVL.